This T cell receptor beta chain was retrieved from a study of blood T cell repertoires in COVID-19. This table comes from immunoSEQ multiplex PCR, and its TCRdb copy is limited to in-frame clones, with some not included. The profile shows 200,000 to 250,000 clones, 84% of them singletons. The V gene's germline CDR1 is KGHSH and CDR2 LQKENI. The CDR3 contains 18 residues. V was clipped by 3 bases and J by 0 bases, with 17 bases between them. The rearrangement joins TRBV18 to TRBJ1-4; D perhaps matches TRBD1 (5 bases). The clonotype comes from a woman aged 50 to 60 with active or convalescent COVID-19. Sequenced: peripheral blood. CDR3 amino acids: CASSPMTVLVATNEKLFF. The CDR3 DNA follows: TGTGCCAGCTCACCTATGACAGTGTTAGTTGCAACTAATGAAAAACTGTTTTTT.